This passage covers 21 T cell receptor beta chains from one sample sequenced in a study of cytomegalovirus exposure and HLA in healthy donors. Both 60 Vbeta primers and 13 Jbeta primers went into the PCR. Assay used: immunoSEQ multiplex PCR; TCRdb lists only in-frame clones, some missing. This sample has approximately 170,000 clones, with roughly 76% found just once. Input material: PBMCs. These receptors all stem from a human donor in good health.

The chain joins TRBV6-5 to TRBJ1-1; weak D call: TRBD1 (6 bases). Germline V CDR1 and CDR2: MNHEY, SVGAGI. The CDR3 loop spans 13 amino acids. Trimming stripped 5 bases from V and 4 bases from J, with 11 bases between. The CDR3 coding sequence is TGTGCCAGCAGTCGAATGGGGGCCACTGAAGCTTTCTTT. This gives the protein CASSRMGATEAFF.

The chain links TRBV7-9 to TRBJ2-7; D perhaps matches TRBD2 (5 bases). Germline-derived CDR1 and CDR2 are SEHNR and FQNEAQ (reference sequence). The CDR3 has 14 amino acids. V was pared by 5 bases and J by 6 bases, with 17 bases between. As DNA, the CDR3 is TGTGCCAGCAGCCCGACGCAAGGACTCCCCGAGCAGTACTTC. Its protein is CASSPTQGLPEQYF.

The chain combines TRBV5-6 with TRBJ2-1; TRBD2 matches at 12 bases. Germline loops: CDR1 SGHDT, CDR2 YYEEEE. The ends lost 3 bases at V and 8 bases at J; junction bases unmatched: 6. The CDR3 is 15 amino acids. The CDR3 spells CASSYLAGGRYEQFF. In DNA, the CDR3 is TGTGCCAGCAGCTACCTAGCGGGGGGGCGATATGAGCAGTTCTTC.

CDR3 residues: CASSLGTGGVTEAFF. For the CDR3, the DNA is TGCGCCAGCAGCTTGGGAACAGGGGGCGTCACTGAAGCTTTCTTT. The chain couples TRBV5-1 to TRBJ1-1; TRBD1 matches 9 bases. This CDR3 is 15 amino acids long. Trimming cost V 0 bases and J 4 bases; bases outside gene matches: 4. Germline V gene lookup returns CDR1 SGHRS and CDR2 YFSETQ.

Remarks on this clone: Other DNA sequences within the sample encode an identical CDR3. This chain uses TRBV9 with TRBJ1-1; no firm D call. This CDR3 has 13 residues. Germline-derived CDR1 and CDR2 are SGDLS and YYNGEE. Trimming pared 0 bases from V and 2 bases from J, leaving 5 bases between. Here the CDR3 DNA reads TGTGCCAGCAGCGTAGGCGCTAACACTGAAGCTTTCTTT. Protein product: CASSVGANTEAFF. Based on the CDR3 plus reference TRBV9 and TRBJ1-1, the full variable domain is DSGVTQTPKHLITATGQRVTLRCSPRSGDLSVYWYQQSLDQGLQFLIQYYNGEERAKGNILERFSAQQFPDLHSELNLSSLELGDSALYFCASSVGANTEAFFGQGTRLTVV.

CDR3 amino acids: CASSIGGGGDEQYF. CDR3 in DNA: TGTGCCAGTAGTATTGGGGGGGGCGGCGACGAGCAGTACTTC. The chain links TRBV19 to TRBJ2-7; D perhaps matches TRBD2 (7 bases). Trimming shortened V by 3 bases and J by 5 bases, and 14 bases separated the two germline ends. This CDR3 spans 14 amino acids. Germline V gene data show CDR1 as LNHDA and CDR2 as SQIVND (reference sequence).

The chain carries TRBV21-1 and TRBJ1-1; TRBD1, the table's D call, lacks a check against the DNA. TRBV21-1 has pseudogene status. The CDR3 is 16 amino acids. In nucleotides, the CDR3 is TGTGCCAGCAGCAAATTGCAGGACAGATTGAACACTGAAGCTTTCTTT. Its translation: CASSKLQDRLNTEAFF.

This chain links TRBV9 with TRBJ1-1; D is unclear. The V gene's germline CDR1 is SGDLS and CDR2 YYNGEE. The CDR3 has 13 amino acids. Trimming left V 4 bases short and J 5 bases short, with 12 bases between. The CDR3, as DNA: TGTGCCAGCAGCACAAACGGGATAACTGAAGCTTTCTTT. It is translated as CASSTNGITEAFF.

The CDR3 protein is CASSLMATSGGGWNEQFF. The CDR3 nucleotides read TGTGCCAGCAGCTTAATGGCGACTAGCGGGGGGGGATGGAATGAGCAGTTCTTC. The rearrangement joins TRBV7-3 to TRBJ2-1; 14 bases align to TRBD2. The CDR3 runs 18 residues. Germline CDR1 and CDR2: SGHTA and FQGTGA. V shed 1 base, J shed 7 bases, and the junction held 9 bases outside the gene matches.

The chain recombines TRBV6-5 with TRBJ2-7; 7 bases agree with TRBD1. This CDR3 comprises 13 residues. The V segment lost 7 bases and the J segment 3 bases; nucleotides outside the gene matches: 6. The germline V gene encodes CDR1 MNHEY and CDR2 SVGAGI. The CDR3 loop reads CASTRTGVYEQYF. The CDR3 nucleotides read TGTGCCAGCACCCGCACAGGGGTCTACGAGCAGTACTTC.

The chain combines TRBV10-1 with TRBJ2-1; 7 bases align to TRBD2. Germline CDR1 is WNHNN and CDR2 is SYGVQD (reference sequence). This CDR3 region has 14 residues. V gave up 9 bases and J gave up 0 bases; unmatched junction bases: 5. The CDR3 sequence: CARSGENSYNEQFF. CDR3 in DNA: TGCGCCAGAAGCGGGGAGAACTCCTACAATGAGCAGTTCTTC.

This sequence joins TRBV6-4 and TRBJ2-1, with TRBD1 identical over 11 bases. Germline CDR1 and CDR2: MRHNA and SNTAGT. The CDR3 has 14 amino acids. Trimming removed 4 bases from V and 6 bases from J; junction bases left unmatched: 2. CDR3 sequence (DNA): TGTGCCAGCAGTGTAGGGACAGGGGGCAATGAGCAGTTCTTC. Translating gives CASSVGTGGNEQFF.

This chain links TRBV19 with TRBJ1-5, with D perhaps matching TRBD1 (5 bases). The V and J ends lost 4 bases and 4 bases respectively, with 11 bases between them. Germline CDR1 reads LNHDA; CDR2 reads SQIVND (reference sequence). The CDR3 loop spans 14 amino acids. The CDR3 sequence: CASSNSPGNQPQHF. The CDR3 DNA follows: TGTGCCAGTAGTAACTCCCCAGGGAATCAGCCCCAGCATTTT.

The rearrangement joins TRBV7-9 to TRBJ1-4, with D hard to call. The V and J ends lost 3 bases and 0 bases respectively, with 5 bases between them. Germline V CDR1 and CDR2: SEHNR, FQNEAQ (reference sequence). The CDR3 is 14 amino acids. The CDR3 spells CASSFSATNEKLFF. The CDR3 DNA sequence: TGTGCCAGCAGCTTTTCTGCAACTAATGAAAAACTGTTTTTT.

This chain uses TRBV2 with TRBJ1-2, with D possibly being TRBD1 (6 bases). This CDR3 is 13 amino acids long. CDR1 is SNHLY, CDR2 FYNNEI, per germline. V lost 2 bases to trimming and J lost 6 bases, with 10 bases between them. The CDR3 reads CASSELSGDGYTF. CDR3 in DNA: TGTGCCAGCAGTGAATTGTCAGGGGATGGCTACACCTTC.

The rearrangement joins TRBV5-1 to TRBJ2-7, with 10 bases lining up with TRBD2. Germline lookup yields CDR1 SGHRS and CDR2 YFSETQ. V dropped 1 base and J dropped 5; count of bases not matched to a gene: 3. The length of the CDR3 is 14 residues. In nucleotides, the CDR3 is TGCGCCAGCAGCTTGCGAACTAGCGGGGACGAGCAGTACTTC. Encoded protein: CASSLRTSGDEQYF. Variable domain in full (rest from reference TRBV5-1 and TRBJ2-7): KAGVTQTPRYLIKTRGQQVTLSCSPISGHRSVSWYQQTPGQGLQFLFEYFSETQRNKGNFPGRFSGRQFSNSRSEMNVSTLELGDSALYLCASSLRTSGDEQYFGPGTRLTVT.

This clone turned up a few times. This sequence joins TRBV2 and TRBJ1-2, with D possibly being TRBD1 (5 bases). V was pared by 7 bases and J by 7 bases, with 10 bases between. Germline-derived CDR1 and CDR2 are SNHLY and FYNNEI. CDR3 length equals 11 residues. The CDR3 loop is CASTTGGGYTF. The CDR3 DNA reads as TGTGCCAGCACCACAGGCGGTGGCTACACCTTC.

The chain is built from TRBV19 and TRBJ1-1; D not resolved. This CDR3 has 16 amino acids. Per germline, CDR1 LNHDA and CDR2 SQIVND (reference sequence). The V gene lost 1 base and the J gene lost 4 bases, with 16 bases spanning the gap. The CDR3 nucleotides read TGTGCCAGTAGTATAGTAGGTGTCGGGAGCGCCACTGAAGCTTTCTTT. Encoded protein: CASSIVGVGSATEAFF.

The chain is built from TRBV9 and TRBJ2-7; the match to TRBD2 covers 13 bases. Germline CDR1 is SGDLS and CDR2 is YYNGEE. The CDR3 has 16 amino acids. Losses at the gene ends were 3 bases for V and 3 bases for J; bases not matched to a gene: 6. The CDR3 sequence is CASSEGLAGLRYEQYF. CDR3 in DNA: TGTGCCAGCAGCGAGGGACTAGCGGGGCTTCGCTACGAGCAGTACTTC.

The chain joins TRBV7-9 to TRBJ2-7, with TRBD1 identical over 9 bases. CDR3 length: 16 residues. The germline CDR1 and CDR2 sequences are SEHNR and FQNEAQ (reference sequence). The trim removed 5 bases at V and 4 bases at J, leaving 12 bases unmatched. The CDR3 is CASSPRPGQGPYEQYF. The DNA for the CDR3 is TGTGCCAGCAGCCCCCGGCCGGGACAGGGACCGTACGAGCAGTACTTC.

The chain recombines TRBV5-1 with TRBJ2-3; 11 bases map to TRBD1. The CDR3 consists of 15 residues. Germline V gene lookup returns CDR1 SGHRS and CDR2 YFSETQ. After removal of 2 bases from V and 6 bases from J, the junction contained 5 bases not matched to a gene. CDR3 nucleotide sequence: TGCGCCAGCAGCTTTGGGACAGGGGGAGGCGATACGCAGTATTTT. Protein: CASSFGTGGGDTQYF.